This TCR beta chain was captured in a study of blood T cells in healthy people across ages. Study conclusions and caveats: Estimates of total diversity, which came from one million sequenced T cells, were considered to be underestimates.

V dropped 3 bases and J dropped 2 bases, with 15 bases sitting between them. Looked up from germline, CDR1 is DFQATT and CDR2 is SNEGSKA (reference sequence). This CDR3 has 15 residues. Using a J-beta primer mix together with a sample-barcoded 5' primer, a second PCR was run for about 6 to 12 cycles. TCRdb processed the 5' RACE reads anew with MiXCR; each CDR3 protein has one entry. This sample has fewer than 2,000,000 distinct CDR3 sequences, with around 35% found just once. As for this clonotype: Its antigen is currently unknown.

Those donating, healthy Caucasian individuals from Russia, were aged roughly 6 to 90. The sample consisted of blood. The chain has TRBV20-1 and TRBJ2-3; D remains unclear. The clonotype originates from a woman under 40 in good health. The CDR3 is CSARDWADSTDTQYF. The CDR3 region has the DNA TGCAGTGCTAGGGATTGGGCAGACTCCACAGATACGCAGTATTTT.